This TCR beta chain comes out of a study of T-cell memory formation after mild COVID-19. General observations from the study: Clones contracting over day 15 to 85 were CD4/CD8 balanced, with later expanders leaning CD4+.

TCRdb ran MiXCR on the 5' RACE reads and lists one entry per CDR3 protein. The sample shows more than 350,000 distinct CDR3 sequences, under 25% of them seen only once. Worth noting for this clonotype: Its cognate antigen is unknown.

The CDR3 extends over 15 amino acids. V dropped 5 bases and J dropped 6; count of bases not matched to a gene: 12. This TCR was sampled from an adult woman who had mild COVID-19 (a few samples of this study predate the infection). Cell type and time point are not known. V usage is TRBV12-3 or TRBV12-4 and J usage is TRBJ2-7; TRBD1 aligns across 8 bases. Specimen: PBMCs or a T cell subset sorted from them (not recorded which). In DNA, the CDR3 is TGTGCCAGCAGTCCCGCCGGGGACAGGAAAGGCGAGCAGTACTTC. Translated, it gives CASSPAGDRKGEQYF.